This paragraph covers one T cell receptor beta chain sequence. Repertoires were generated with immunoSEQ multiplex PCR, while TCRdb's copy carries only in-frame clones and drops some. The table shows approximately 2,000,000 clones, with 80% to 95% occurring only once. These data originate in a study of shared clonotypes between healthy human individuals. The CDR3 sequence is 19 residues long. Trimming at V came to 2 bases and at J to 0 bases, leaving 13 bases not matched to a gene. CDR1 is SGHRS, CDR2 YFSETQ, per germline. Terminally differentiated effector memory CD45RA+ cells were excluded by CCR7 positive selection of CD45RO-negative cells. Donors were healthy HIV-negative adults without recent acute infections or vaccinations.

The gene calls are TRBV5-1 and TRBJ1-5; 8 positions match TRBD1. The receptor was isolated from a man younger than 30 in good health. Some clones in this sample may be carry-over from other donors' samples. The source material was naive CD8+ T cells from PBMCs. The CDR3 DNA is TGCGCCAGCAGCTTTCCACGGGACAGGAGAAAAGATAGCAATCAGCCCCAGCATTTT. Its translation is CASSFPRDRRKDSNQPQHF. The full variable domain, rest sourced from reference TRBV5-1 and TRBJ1-5, is KAGVTQTPRYLIKTRGQQVTLSCSPISGHRSVSWYQQTPGQGLQFLFEYFSETQRNKGNFPGRFSGRQFSNSRSEMNVSTLELGDSALYLCASSFPRDRRKDSNQPQHFGDGTRLSIL.